The 32 T cell receptor beta chains in this list originate from one sample, sequenced in a study of blood T cell repertoires in COVID-19. The method was immunoSEQ multiplex PCR; TCRdb's version includes in-frame clones alone and lacks a portion of them. The table records tens of thousands of clones, around nine tenths of them present only once. The sequenced material came from peripheral blood. Every receptor here comes from an elderly woman with acute or convalescent COVID-19.

The CDR3 here is CASSPLSGNYNEQFF. The CDR3 DNA reads as TGCGCCAGCAGCCCACTTAGCGGAAATTACAATGAGCAGTTCTTC. V and J are TRBV5-1 and TRBJ2-1; D perhaps matches TRBD2 (6 bases). The CDR3 sequence is 15 residues long. Germline V gives CDR1 SGHRS, CDR2 YFSETQ. V was shortened by 4 bases and J by 4 bases, with 15 bases between the two germline ends. The full variable domain, with the rest looked up from reference TRBV5-1 and TRBJ2-1, is KAGVTQTPRYLIKTRGQQVTLSCSPISGHRSVSWYQQTPGQGLQFLFEYFSETQRNKGNFPGRFSGRQFSNSRSEMNVSTLELGDSALYLCASSPLSGNYNEQFFGPGTRLTVL.

The J gene is TRBJ2-3, the V gene TRBV15, with a tentative D call TRBD1 (6 bases). Trimming pared 3 bases from V and 7 bases from J, leaving 8 bases between. CDR1 and CDR2 (germline): LNHNV, YYDKDF (reference sequence). The CDR3 covers 12 residues. The CDR3 spells CATSRGANTQYF. The CDR3 bases are TGTGCCACCAGCAGGGGGGCTAATACGCAGTATTTT.

The J gene is TRBJ2-1, the V gene TRBV19, with 10 bases matching TRBD1. CDR1 and CDR2 from the germline V gene are LNHDA and SQIVND (reference sequence). This CDR3 has 15 amino acids. With 5 bases clipped from V and 7 bases from J, the junction kept 8 bases outside the gene matches. In DNA, the CDR3 is TGTGCCAGTAGTTTCGCGGACAGGGGGATAAATGAGCAGTTCTTC. Protein sequence: CASSFADRGINEQFF.

The chain couples TRBV4-3 to TRBJ1-4; D unresolved. This CDR3 spans 15 amino acids. Germline V gene lookup returns CDR1 LGHNA and CDR2 YSLEER. V gave up 0 bases and J gave up 13 bases, with 18 bases separating them. The CDR3 reads CASSQDKTRLAPLFF. The CDR3 DNA reads TGCGCCAGCAGCCAAGATAAGACTAGGTTGGCGCCACTGTTTTTT.

The chain links TRBV5-1 to TRBJ1-2; D is ambiguous. The V gene's germline CDR1 is SGHRS and CDR2 YFSETQ. CDR3 length equals 13 residues. Trimming took 0 bases from V and 4 from J, leaving 7 bases between them. CDR3: CASSLDSSYGYTF. CDR3 in DNA: TGCGCCAGCAGCTTGGATTCCTCCTATGGCTACACCTTC.

This chain joins TRBV14 and TRBJ2-3, with TRBD2 matching over 12 bases. Germline trimming cut 5 bases from V and 1 base from J; bases unmatched to any gene: 4. This CDR3 is 16 amino acids long. Germline-derived CDR1 and CDR2 are SGHDN and FVKESK. CDR3 coding DNA: TGTGCCAGCAGCTATTGGACTAGCGGGGGCACAGATACGCAGTATTTT. This sequence encodes CASSYWTSGGTDTQYF.

The V gene is TRBV6-5, the J gene TRBJ1-6; D ambiguous. The CDR3 loop spans 16 amino acids. V gave up 0 bases and J gave up 0 bases, with 6 bases separating them. CDR1 and CDR2 from the germline V gene are MNHEY and SVGAGI. The CDR3 region is CASSYSSGSYNSPLHF. CDR3 nucleotides: TGTGCCAGCAGTTACTCGTCGGGCTCCTATAATTCACCCCTCCACTTT.

The CDR3 DNA sequence: TGTGCCAGCAGTTACGCAGGTGCGAAAGCTTTCTTT. Translated, it gives CASSYAGAKAFF. V is TRBV6-2 or TRBV6-3 and J is TRBJ1-1, with D uncertain. Germline-derived CDR1 and CDR2 are MNHEY and SVGEGT. This CDR3 comprises 12 residues. The V end was cut by 2 bases, the J end by 9 bases, with 10 bases between.

The V call is TRBV18, the J call TRBJ2-1; the D gene is possibly TRBD1 (5 bases). CDR3 length: 16 residues. V lost 0 bases and J lost 6, with 15 bases in between. The germline gives CDR1 KGHSH, CDR2 LQKENI. CDR3 in amino acids: CASSPPHLAGRNEQFF. The CDR3, as DNA: TGTGCCAGCTCACCACCCCACCTGGCAGGGCGCAATGAGCAGTTCTTC.

V is TRBV10-3 and J is TRBJ1-3; tentatively, D is TRBD1 (6 bases). Germline V lookup: CDR1 ENHRY, CDR2 SYGVKD. This CDR3 spans 13 amino acids. V dropped 8 bases and J dropped 2 bases, with 10 bases sitting between them. CDR3 sequence reads: CAIGQIAGNTIYF. Written as DNA, the CDR3 is TGTGCCATCGGACAGATTGCTGGAAACACCATATATTTT.

The chain combines TRBV2 with TRBJ1-4; D might be TRBD1 (5 bases). CDR1 and CDR2 from the germline V gene are SNHLY and FYNNEI. This CDR3 has 18 residues. Trimming removed 3 bases from V and 7 bases from J, with 24 bases in between. The CDR3, as DNA: TGTGCCAGCAGTGAGACGGGGGGAATCTCAGGTCTCGGTGAAAAACTGTTTTTT. Residues: CASSETGGISGLGEKLFF.

This chain uses TRBV19 with TRBJ1-5, with D perhaps TRBD1 (5 bases). The CDR3 length is 14 residues. Germline V CDR1 and CDR2: LNHDA, SQIVND (reference sequence). Trimming removed 7 bases at V and 0 bases at J, with 10 bases between. Written as DNA, the CDR3 is TGTGCCAGTATTGACAGCTTTAGCAATCAGCCCCAGCATTTT. It is translated as CASIDSFSNQPQHF.

The J gene is TRBJ1-3, the V gene TRBV28, with no clear D. The CDR3 sequence is 15 residues long. From germline, CDR1 is MDHEN and CDR2 SYDVKM. V was clipped by 3 bases and J by 3 bases, with 12 bases between them. CDR3 residues: CASSLAGSYGNTIYF. The CDR3 nucleotides read TGTGCCAGCAGTTTGGCGGGGTCTTATGGAAACACCATATATTTT.

In its sample, this clone was seen a few times. The chain employs TRBV5-1 and TRBJ2-3; D possibly corresponds to TRBD2 (6 bases). Germline lookup yields CDR1 SGHRS and CDR2 YFSETQ. V lost 4 bases to trimming and J lost 6 bases, with 6 bases between them. CDR3 length: 11 residues. CDR3 region: CASSGGDTQYF. DNA of the CDR3: TGCGCCAGCAGCGGGGGGGATACGCAGTATTTT.

The chain is built from TRBV6-5 and TRBJ1-3, with a tentative D call TRBD1 (5 bases). The CDR3 totals 15 residues. V was pared by 6 bases and J by 0 bases, with 12 bases between. Germline assignment: CDR1 MNHEY and CDR2 SVGAGI. The CDR3 DNA reads TGTGCCAGCAGCCCGACAGTTCCCTCTGGAAACACCATATATTTT. It translates to CASSPTVPSGNTIYF.

V usage is TRBV10-3 and J usage is TRBJ2-3; 8 bases match TRBD2. CDR3 size: 17 residues. Germline assignment: CDR1 ENHRY and CDR2 SYGVKD. Losses at the gene ends were 3 bases for V and 0 bases for J; bases not matched to a gene: 8. CDR3 in amino acids: CAISESRLASSTDTQYF. CDR3 nucleotides: TGTGCCATCAGTGAATCTCGACTAGCGTCTAGCACAGATACGCAGTATTTT.

The CDR3 DNA follows: TGTGCCAGCAGCGTGAGCGGGTACAATGAGCAGTTCTTC. Protein sequence: CASSVSGYNEQFF. The genes are TRBV9 and TRBJ2-1; D is possibly TRBD2 (6 bases). The CDR3 loop spans 13 amino acids. With 2 bases removed from V and 4 bases from J, the gap between germline ends came to 7 bases. CDR1 is SGDLS, CDR2 YYNGEE, per germline.

V and J are TRBV6-2 or TRBV6-3 and TRBJ1-1; possibly TRBD1 for D (6 bases). Germline CDR1 is MNHEY and CDR2 is SVGEGT. V shed 6 bases and J shed 1 base, with 21 bases lying between them. The CDR3 is made up of 17 amino acids. CDR3 amino acids: CASSSWGGGYRNTEAFF. CDR3 sequence (DNA): TGTGCCAGCAGCTCCTGGGGGGGCGGATACAGGAACACTGAAGCTTTCTTT.

The V and J genes are TRBV18 and TRBJ1-5; 8 bases map to TRBD1. CDR1 and CDR2 (germline): KGHSH, LQKENI. The V and J ends lost 1 base and 10 bases, in that order; junction bases with no gene match: 6. The CDR3 extends over 14 amino acids. CDR3 coding DNA: TGTGCCAGCTCACCACAGTCAGGGGGCAGACCCCAGCATTTT. It specifies CASSPQSGGRPQHF.

The CDR3 DNA sequence: TGTGCCAGCAGTTACACGGGGGTGAGCAATCAGCCCCAGCATTTT. Protein: CASSYTGVSNQPQHF. This chain uses TRBV6-6 with TRBJ1-5, with D perhaps matching TRBD1 (5 bases). The V and J ends lost 2 bases and 1 base respectively, with 9 bases between them. The CDR3 contains 15 residues. The V gene's germline CDR1 is MNHNY and CDR2 SVGAGI (reference sequence).

V is TRBV2 and J is TRBJ2-4; tentative D call: TRBD1 (6 bases). The CDR3 totals 13 residues. Trimming removed 4 bases at V and 3 bases at J, with 7 bases between. Germline-derived CDR1 and CDR2 are SNHLY and FYNNEI. This CDR3 is CASSGGLKNIQYF. The CDR3 DNA reads as TGTGCCAGCAGTGGGGGGCTCAAAAACATTCAGTACTTC.

V usage is TRBV4-1 and J usage is TRBJ2-1; TRBD2 agrees at 12 bases. Germline assignment: CDR1 MGHRA and CDR2 YSYEKL. CDR3 size: 19 residues. V dropped 0 bases and J dropped 1; count of bases not matched to a gene: 7. Written as DNA, the CDR3 is TGCGCCAGCAGCCAAGATGGGGCTAGCGGGGGGGGTTCCTACAATGAGCAGTTCTTC. This codes for CASSQDGASGGGSYNEQFF.

The V call is TRBV18, the J call TRBJ2-1; maybe TRBD2 (5 bases). With 2 bases removed from V and 7 bases from J, the gap between germline ends came to 15 bases. The CDR3 length is 15 residues. Germline CDR1 and CDR2: KGHSH and LQKENI. CDR3 bases: TGTGCCAGCTCACCAATCGACCGGTCGGGGAATGAGCAGTTCTTC. Residues: CASSPIDRSGNEQFF.

This chain uses TRBV19 with TRBJ2-5; possibly TRBD2 for D (6 bases). Germline values: CDR1 LNHDA, CDR2 SQIVND (reference sequence). There are 15 residues in the CDR3. Between the trimmed V and J ends, which lost 3 bases and 2 bases, there was a span of 13 bases. Written as DNA, the CDR3 is TGTGCCAGTAGTATTGAGCCGGGACTGCAAGAGACCCAGTACTTC. The encoded protein is CASSIEPGLQETQYF. The whole variable domain, filled in from reference TRBV19 and TRBJ2-5, reads DGGITQSPKYLFRKEGQNVTLSCEQNLNHDAMYWYRQDPGQGLRLIYYSQIVNDFQKGDIAEGYSVSREKKESFPLTVTSAQKNPTAFYLCASSIEPGLQETQYFGPGTRLLVL.

The genes are TRBV27 and TRBJ2-3; tentatively, D is TRBD2 (5 bases). The CDR3 consists of 15 residues. Per the germline V gene, CDR1 is MNHEY and CDR2 is SMNVEV (reference sequence). V lost 3 bases to trimming and J lost 1 base, with 11 bases between them. In DNA, the CDR3 is TGTGCCAGCAGTTTTGAGGGTCGGGGCACAGATACGCAGTATTTT. Encoded protein: CASSFEGRGTDTQYF.

This rearrangement joins TRBV2 to TRBJ2-1, with D perhaps TRBD1 (6 bases). Germline V gene data show CDR1 as SNHLY and CDR2 as FYNNEI. The length of the CDR3 is 14 residues. V was shortened by 3 bases and J by 7 bases, with 13 bases between the two germline ends. In nucleotides, the CDR3 is TGTGCCAGCAGTGATAACAGGGTAAAGAATGAGCAGTTCTTC. Its translation is CASSDNRVKNEQFF.

V and J are TRBV29-1 and TRBJ2-7; D not certain. CDR3 length: 13 amino acids. The V end lost 4 bases, the J end lost 4 bases, and 14 bases lay between the germline ends. The germline V gene has CDR1 SQVTM and CDR2 ANQGSEA. The DNA for the CDR3 is TGCAGCGTTGGGGCAGGCGCGAATTACGAGCAGTACTTC. It yields the protein CSVGAGANYEQYF.

The CDR3 coding sequence is TGCAGTGTTCCGAGGGCGCATGGCTACACCTTC. Translating gives CSVPRAHGYTF. This chain uses TRBV20-1 with TRBJ1-2; no firm D call. Germline V lookup: CDR1 DFQATT, CDR2 SNEGSKA (reference sequence). V gave up 7 bases and J gave up 6 bases, with 12 bases separating them. The length of the CDR3 is 11 residues.

This chain connects TRBV6-2 or TRBV6-3 to TRBJ2-7; 8 bases fit TRBD2. The CDR3 length is 15 residues. Germline lookup yields CDR1 MNHEY and CDR2 SVGEGT. The V gene end was trimmed by 2 bases and the J gene end by 6 bases; junction bases not matched to a gene: 9. The CDR3 loop reads CASSYLVAGLSEQYF. CDR3 nucleotide sequence: TGTGCCAGCAGTTACCTTGTAGCGGGGCTCAGCGAGCAGTACTTC.

The J gene is TRBJ1-1, the V gene TRBV5-1; 8 positions agree with TRBD1. This CDR3 is built from 14 residues. Unmatched junction bases numbered 2, after V lost 4 bases and J lost 0 bases. Germline CDR1 SGHRS, CDR2 YFSETQ. CDR3 in amino acids: CASSPDRVNTEAFF. CDR3 in DNA: TGCGCCAGCAGCCCGGACAGGGTGAACACTGAAGCTTTCTTT.

This chain connects TRBV19 to TRBJ2-5; maybe TRBD1 (6 bases). Germline values: CDR1 LNHDA, CDR2 SQIVND (reference sequence). This CDR3 is 11 amino acids long. Trimming cost V 9 bases and J 3 bases, with 8 bases left between them. CDR3 in DNA: TGTGCCAGGACAGGTAAAGAGACCCAGTACTTC. Protein sequence: CARTGKETQYF.

The chain combines TRBV6-2 or TRBV6-3 with TRBJ2-7; weak D call: TRBD1 (5 bases). Trimming shortened V by 0 bases and J by 1 base, and 10 bases separated the two germline ends. CDR1 and CDR2 from the germline V gene are MNHEY and SVGEGT. This CDR3 region has 15 residues. The CDR3 protein is CASSYSPAGSYEQYF. In DNA, the CDR3 is TGTGCCAGCAGTTACTCCCCGGCAGGGTCCTACGAGCAGTACTTC.